This TCR beta chain comes out of a study of CD8+ T cells in alopecia areata. TCR sequencing used cDNA made by reverse transcription of extracted RNA. Using immunoSEQ multiplex PCR, the repertoire was profiled, and TCRdb retains in-frame clones only, with some absent. This sample has 160,000 or so clones, with 50% to 75% found just once. The CDR3 loop spans 11 amino acids. Germline V gene sequence: CDR1 MDHEN, CDR2 SYDVKM. V lost 6 bases, J lost 2 bases, and 5 bases lay in between. Treatment here: oral pan-JAK inhibitor, 5-10 mg twice daily. Specimen: CD4+ T cells sorted from blood, collected at roughly week 55, from a patient treated with tofacitinib. This clonotype originated in a human donor with alopecia areata. The chain links TRBV28 to TRBJ2-7; D gene ambiguous. The CDR3 loop is CASRRAYEQYF. The CDR3 DNA follows: TGTGCCAGCAGACGCGCCTACGAGCAGTACTTC. The complete variable domain, with remaining parts taken from reference TRBV28 and TRBJ2-7, reads DVKVTQSSRYLVKRTGEKVFLECVQDMDHENMFWYRQDPGLGLRLIYFSYDVKMKEKGDIPEGYSVSREKKERFSLILESASTNQTSMYLCASRRAYEQYFGPGTRLTVT.